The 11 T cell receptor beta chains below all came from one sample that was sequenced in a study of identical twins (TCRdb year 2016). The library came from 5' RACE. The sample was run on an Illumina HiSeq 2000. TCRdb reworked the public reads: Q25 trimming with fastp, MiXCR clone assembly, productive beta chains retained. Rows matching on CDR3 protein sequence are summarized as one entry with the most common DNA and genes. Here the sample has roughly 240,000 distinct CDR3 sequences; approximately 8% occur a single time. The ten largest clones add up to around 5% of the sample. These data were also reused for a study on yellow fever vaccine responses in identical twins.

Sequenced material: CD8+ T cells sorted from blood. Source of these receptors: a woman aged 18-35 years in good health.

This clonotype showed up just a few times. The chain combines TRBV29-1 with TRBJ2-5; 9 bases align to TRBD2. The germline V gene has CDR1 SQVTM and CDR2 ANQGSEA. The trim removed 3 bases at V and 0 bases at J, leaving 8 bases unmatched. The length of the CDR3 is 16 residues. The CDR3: CSVDGASGAYQETQYF. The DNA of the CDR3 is TGCAGCGTTGACGGGGCTAGCGGGGCATACCAAGAGACCCAGTACTTC.

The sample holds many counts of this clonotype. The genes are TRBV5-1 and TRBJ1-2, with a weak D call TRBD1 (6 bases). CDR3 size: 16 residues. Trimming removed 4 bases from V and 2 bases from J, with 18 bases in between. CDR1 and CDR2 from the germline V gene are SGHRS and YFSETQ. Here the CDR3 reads CASSPGPGQHNYGYTF. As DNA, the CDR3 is TGCGCCAGCAGCCCAGGTCCGGGACAACACAACTATGGCTACACCTTC. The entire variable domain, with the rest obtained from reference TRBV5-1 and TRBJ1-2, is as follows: KAGVTQTPRYLIKTRGQQVTLSCSPISGHRSVSWYQQTPGQGLQFLFEYFSETQRNKGNFPGRFSGRQFSNSRSEMNVSTLELGDSALYLCASSPGPGQHNYGYTFGSGTRLTVV.

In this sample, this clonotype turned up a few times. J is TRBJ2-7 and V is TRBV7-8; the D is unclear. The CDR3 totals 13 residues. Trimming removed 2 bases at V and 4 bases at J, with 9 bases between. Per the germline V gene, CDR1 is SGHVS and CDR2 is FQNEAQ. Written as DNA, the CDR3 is TGTGCCAGCAGCTTAAGGGCAAATTACGAGCAGTACGTC. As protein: CASSLRANYEQYV.

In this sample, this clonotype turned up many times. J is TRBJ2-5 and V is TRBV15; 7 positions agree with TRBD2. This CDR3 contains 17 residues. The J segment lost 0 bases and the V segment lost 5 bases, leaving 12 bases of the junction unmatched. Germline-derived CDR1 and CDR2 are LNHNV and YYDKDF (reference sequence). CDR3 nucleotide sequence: TGTGCCACCAGCGACTTAACCGGGACTACCAACCAAGAGACCCAGTACTTC. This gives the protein CATSDLTGTTNQETQYF.

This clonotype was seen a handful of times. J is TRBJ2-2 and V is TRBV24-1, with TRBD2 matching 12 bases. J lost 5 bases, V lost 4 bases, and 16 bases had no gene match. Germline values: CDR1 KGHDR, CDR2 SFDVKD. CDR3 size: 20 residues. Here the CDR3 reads CATSDSGIPGLAGKTGELFF. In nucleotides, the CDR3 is TGTGCCACCAGTGACTCCGGGATACCTGGACTAGCGGGAAAAACCGGGGAGCTGTTTTTT.

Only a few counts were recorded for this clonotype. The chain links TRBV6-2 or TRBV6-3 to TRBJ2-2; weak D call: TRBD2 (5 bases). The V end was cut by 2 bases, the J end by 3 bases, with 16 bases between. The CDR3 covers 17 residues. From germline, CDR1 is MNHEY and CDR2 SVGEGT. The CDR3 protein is CASSYRETNAHTGELFF. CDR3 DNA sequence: TGTGCCAGCAGTTACCGGGAAACCAACGCCCACACCGGGGAGCTGTTTTTT.

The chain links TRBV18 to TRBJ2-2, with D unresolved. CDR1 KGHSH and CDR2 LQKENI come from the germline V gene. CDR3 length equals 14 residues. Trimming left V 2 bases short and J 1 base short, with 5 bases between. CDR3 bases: TGTGCCAGCTCACCAGGGGAGAACACCGGGGAGCTGTTTTTT. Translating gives CASSPGENTGELFF.

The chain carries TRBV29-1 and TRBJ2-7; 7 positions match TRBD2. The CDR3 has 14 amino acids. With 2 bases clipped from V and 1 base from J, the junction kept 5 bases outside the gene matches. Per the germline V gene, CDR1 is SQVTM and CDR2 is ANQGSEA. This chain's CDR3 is CSVERREESYEQYF. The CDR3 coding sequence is TGCAGCGTTGAACGCCGGGAGGAATCCTACGAGCAGTACTTC.

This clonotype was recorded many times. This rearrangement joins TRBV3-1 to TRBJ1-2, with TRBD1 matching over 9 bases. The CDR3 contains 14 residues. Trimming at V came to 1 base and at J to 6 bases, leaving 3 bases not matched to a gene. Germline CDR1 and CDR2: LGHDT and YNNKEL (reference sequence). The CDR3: CASSQGTGGDGYTF. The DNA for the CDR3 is TGTGCCAGCAGCCAAGGTACAGGGGGCGATGGCTACACCTTC.

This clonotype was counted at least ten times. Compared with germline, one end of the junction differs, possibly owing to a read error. The DNA for the CDR3 is TGTGCCAGCAGCGGAGAGGTGACGCCTAGCGGGAGTGGGACCAACGTCCTGACTTTC. It is translated as CASSGEVTPSGSGTNVLTF. The V and J genes are TRBV9 and TRBJ2-6, with 10 bases aligning to TRBD2. CDR3 length equals 19 residues. In germline, CDR1 is SGDLS, CDR2 YYNGEE.

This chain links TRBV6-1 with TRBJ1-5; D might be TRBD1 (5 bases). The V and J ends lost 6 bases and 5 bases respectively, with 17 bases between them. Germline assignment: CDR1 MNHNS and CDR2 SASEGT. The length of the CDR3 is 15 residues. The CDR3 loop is CASSPGRRLDQPQHF. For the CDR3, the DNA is TGTGCCAGCAGCCCGGGACGGAGGTTGGATCAGCCCCAGCATTTT.